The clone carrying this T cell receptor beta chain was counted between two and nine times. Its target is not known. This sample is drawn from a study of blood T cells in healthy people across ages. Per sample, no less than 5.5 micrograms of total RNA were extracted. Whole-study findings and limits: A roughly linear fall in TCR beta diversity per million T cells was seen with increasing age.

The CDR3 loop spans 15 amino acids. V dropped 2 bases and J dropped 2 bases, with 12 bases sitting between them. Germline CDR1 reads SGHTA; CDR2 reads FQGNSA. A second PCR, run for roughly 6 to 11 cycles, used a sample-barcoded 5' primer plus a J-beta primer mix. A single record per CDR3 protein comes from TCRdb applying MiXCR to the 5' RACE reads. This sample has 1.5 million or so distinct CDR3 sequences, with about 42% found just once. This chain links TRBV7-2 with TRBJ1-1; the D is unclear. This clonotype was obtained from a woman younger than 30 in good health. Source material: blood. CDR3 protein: CASSLHGELNTEAFF. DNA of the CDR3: TGTGCCAGCAGCTTACATGGGGAATTAAACACTGAAGCTTTCTTT.